Sequencing of this T cell receptor beta chain was carried out in a study of blood T cell repertoires in COVID-19. Background on the study: The United States, Italy and Spain were the sources of the acute and convalescent COVID-19 samples.

Method: immunoSEQ multiplex PCR; TCRdb's copy keeps in-frame clones and lacks some. The repertoire holds about 270,000 clones, around 93% seen once, with around 2.8% in the top ten. Study members were between about 18 and 100 years old and lived in some 26 US regions. The CDR3 consists of 16 residues. V dropped 3 bases and J dropped 5 bases, with 17 bases sitting between them. Germline V gene lookup returns CDR1 SGHAT and CDR2 FQNNGV. The rearrangement links TRBV11-2 to TRBJ2-1; D possibly corresponds to TRBD2 (5 bases). Source material: PBMCs or T cells enriched from blood (not recorded which). The TCR originated in a man aged 35 to 55 who had been exposed to COVID-19. This CDR3 is CASSFQHPAVDNEQFF. CDR3 sequence (DNA): TGTGCCAGCAGCTTTCAGCACCCAGCGGTAGACAATGAGCAGTTCTTC.